The rows below give T cell receptor beta chains drawn from one sample of a study of blood T cells in healthy people across ages. A single record per CDR3 protein comes from TCRdb applying MiXCR to the 5' RACE reads. This sample has 850,000 to 950,000 distinct CDR3 sequences, with more than 25% found just once. The sample consisted of blood. The receptors were sampled from a woman of 80 years or more in good health. CDR3s include the opening cysteine and the closing phenylalanine or tryptophan. The order of the fields is clone size, D gene, V gene, J gene, CDR3 protein, CDR3 DNA. D genes are given only for firm matches. Size is stated for part of the rows, as once, few or many counts, or as a class when the clone is expanded.

clone_size: -
d_call: -
v_call: TRBV3-1
j_call: TRBJ2-6
cdr3_aa: CAGSPGAGANVLTF
cdr3_nt: TGTGCCGGCAGCCCGGGGGCTGGGGCCAACGTCCTGACTTTC

clone_size: many
d_call: -
v_call: TRBV5-1
j_call: TRBJ2-5
cdr3_aa: CASSMDGGQTQYF
cdr3_nt: TGCGCCAGCAGCATGGACGGCGGGCAGACCCAGTACTTC

clone_size: many
d_call: -
v_call: TRBV5-6
j_call: TRBJ2-1
cdr3_aa: CASSLYSGRKNEQFF
cdr3_nt: TGTGCCAGCAGCCTCTATTCGGGGAGAAAGAATGAGCAGTTCTTC

clone_size: -
d_call: TRBD1
v_call: TRBV18
j_call: TRBJ2-6
cdr3_aa: CASSPPRGGEGSGANVLTF
cdr3_nt: TGTGCCAGCTCACCACCGAGAGGGGGCGAAGGCTCTGGGGCCAACGTCCTGACTTTC

clone_size: -
d_call: -
v_call: TRBV7-9
j_call: TRBJ2-2
cdr3_aa: CASSLVAVGELFF
cdr3_nt: TGTGCCAGCAGCTTAGTTGCTGTTGGGGAGCTGTTTTTT

clone_size: -
d_call: -
v_call: TRBV2
j_call: TRBJ1-5
cdr3_aa: CASSPIQGFSNQPQHF
cdr3_nt: TGTGCCAGCAGTCCTATACAGGGATTTAGCAATCAGCCCCAGCATTTT

clone_size: few
d_call: -
v_call: TRBV5-1
j_call: TRBJ1-1
cdr3_aa: CASTRGAAGRNTEAFF
cdr3_nt: TGCGCCAGCACCCGGGGGGCCGCAGGTCGGAACACTGAAGCTTTCTTT

clone_size: many
d_call: TRBD1
v_call: TRBV27
j_call: TRBJ1-6
cdr3_aa: CASSSTGTSFWSSYNSPLHF
cdr3_nt: TGTGCCAGCAGTTCGACAGGGACCAGTTTCTGGAGCTCCTATAATTCACCCCTCCACTTT

clone_size: many
d_call: -
v_call: TRBV5-1
j_call: TRBJ2-1
cdr3_aa: CASSLARGDSSYNEQFF
cdr3_nt: TGCGCCAGCAGCTTGGCTCGCGGGGACAGCTCCTACAATGAGCAGTTCTTC

clone_size: -
d_call: TRBD2
v_call: TRBV6-6
j_call: TRBJ2-7
cdr3_aa: CASSSGLGRHEQYF
cdr3_nt: TGTGCCAGCAGCTCGGGACTAGGCAGACACGAGCAGTACTTC

clone_size: many
d_call: TRBD1
v_call: TRBV29-1
j_call: TRBJ2-1
cdr3_aa: CSVEDLVGDREVNEQFF
cdr3_nt: TGCAGCGTTGAAGATTTAGTGGGGGACAGGGAGGTCAATGAGCAGTTCTTC

clone_size: -
d_call: -
v_call: TRBV20-1
j_call: TRBJ2-3
cdr3_aa: CSAIPRDGHTDTQYF
cdr3_nt: TGCAGTGCTATCCCTCGGGACGGTCACACAGATACGCAGTATTTT

clone_size: few
d_call: -
v_call: TRBV11-2
j_call: TRBJ2-1
cdr3_aa: CASSARGRNEQFF
cdr3_nt: TGTGCCAGCAGTGCGAGAGGTCGCAATGAGCAGTTCTTC

clone_size: many
d_call: -
v_call: TRBV12-3/TRBV12-4
j_call: TRBJ1-2
cdr3_aa: CASSNSQNYGYTF
cdr3_nt: TGTGCCAGCAGCAACTCACAGAACTATGGCTACACCTTC

clone_size: few
d_call: TRBD1
v_call: TRBV20-1
j_call: TRBJ1-1
cdr3_aa: CSGQGLFQAFF
cdr3_nt: TGCAGTGGACAGGGCTTGTTTCAAGCTTTCTTT

clone_size: few
d_call: TRBD1
v_call: TRBV28
j_call: TRBJ2-4
cdr3_aa: CASSILPGTGQGGQYF
cdr3_nt: TGTGCCAGCAGTATACTCCCCGGGACAGGTCAAGGTGGGCAGTACTTC

clone_size: few
d_call: -
v_call: TRBV19
j_call: TRBJ2-5
cdr3_aa: CASTRAGLQETQYF
cdr3_nt: TGTGCCAGTACCCGCGCAGGGCTCCAAGAGACCCAGTACTTC

clone_size: many
d_call: -
v_call: TRBV29-1
j_call: TRBJ1-2
cdr3_aa: CSVGEGRNDGYTF
cdr3_nt: TGCAGCGTTGGGGAGGGGCGAAACGATGGCTACACCTTC

clone_size: -
d_call: -
v_call: TRBV2
j_call: TRBJ2-2
cdr3_aa: CASSDWGAAGELFF
cdr3_nt: TGTGCCAGCAGTGATTGGGGGGCGGCCGGGGAGCTGTTTTTT

clone_size: many
d_call: -
v_call: TRBV7-2
j_call: TRBJ2-3
cdr3_aa: CASSPLLTPDTQYF
cdr3_nt: TGTGCCAGCAGCCCGCTTTTAACTCCAGATACGCAGTATTTT

clone_size: many
d_call: TRBD2
v_call: TRBV15
j_call: TRBJ2-3
cdr3_aa: CATSSRLAGGYDTQYF
cdr3_nt: TGTGCCACCAGCAGCAGACTAGCGGGGGGGTACGATACGCAGTATTTT

clone_size: few
d_call: TRBD1
v_call: TRBV4-2
j_call: TRBJ1-2
cdr3_aa: CASSQDRVSGQGPSGYTF
cdr3_nt: TGTGCCAGCAGCCAAGATAGGGTGTCAGGACAGGGGCCTTCTGGCTACACCTTC

clone_size: few
d_call: -
v_call: TRBV18
j_call: TRBJ2-7
cdr3_aa: CASSTGGRVEQYF
cdr3_nt: TGTGCCAGCTCAACAGGGGGGAGGGTCGAGCAGTACTTC

clone_size: many
d_call: -
v_call: TRBV6-2/TRBV6-3
j_call: TRBJ2-7
cdr3_aa: CASSPAGLQLYEQYF
cdr3_nt: TGTGCCAGCAGTCCCGCCGGGCTCCAACTCTACGAGCAGTACTTC

clone_size: -
d_call: -
v_call: TRBV2
j_call: TRBJ1-1
cdr3_aa: CVSTTDGAEAFF
cdr3_nt: TGTGTCAGCACCACTGATGGAGCTGAAGCTTTCTTT

clone_size: few
d_call: -
v_call: TRBV11-3
j_call: TRBJ2-6
cdr3_aa: CASTQLGKSGANVLTF
cdr3_nt: TGTGCCAGCACCCAGTTGGGGAAATCTGGGGCCAACGTCCTGACTTTC

clone_size: -
d_call: -
v_call: TRBV12-3/TRBV12-4
j_call: TRBJ1-1
cdr3_aa: CASSDRGRTEVFF
cdr3_nt: TGTGCCAGCAGTGATCGGGGGAGAACTGAAGTTTTCTTT

clone_size: -
d_call: -
v_call: TRBV20-1
j_call: TRBJ2-5
cdr3_aa: CSAPLARGGTQYF
cdr3_nt: TGCAGTGCCCCCCTAGCGAGGGGTGGGACCCAGTACTTC

clone_size: many
d_call: -
v_call: TRBV7-9
j_call: TRBJ2-3
cdr3_aa: CASSSAGTKANTQYF
cdr3_nt: TGTGCCAGCAGCTCGGCCGGGACAAAGGCTAATACGCAGTATTTT

clone_size: many
d_call: -
v_call: TRBV15
j_call: TRBJ2-1
cdr3_aa: CATSRELGEQFF
cdr3_nt: TGTGCCACCAGCAGAGAATTGGGAGAGCAGTTCTTC

clone_size: -
d_call: -
v_call: TRBV7-9
j_call: TRBJ2-7
cdr3_aa: CASSPVRAYEQYF
cdr3_nt: TGTGCCAGCAGCCCCGTGCGGGCCTACGAGCAGTACTTC

clone_size: -
d_call: -
v_call: TRBV29-1
j_call: TRBJ2-5
cdr3_aa: CSGRTVGEEQYF
cdr3_nt: TGCAGCGGAAGGACCGTGGGTGAGGAGCAGTACTTC

clone_size: few
d_call: TRBD1
v_call: TRBV24-1
j_call: TRBJ2-2
cdr3_aa: CATSDTGTGPNTGELFF
cdr3_nt: TGTGCCACCAGTGATACCGGGACAGGGCCTAACACCGGGGAGCTGTTTTTT

clone_size: many
d_call: TRBD1
v_call: TRBV6-1
j_call: TRBJ2-1
cdr3_aa: CASRLQGANYNEQFF
cdr3_nt: TGTGCCAGCAGGCTCCAGGGGGCGAACTACAATGAGCAGTTCTTC

clone_size: -
d_call: TRBD1
v_call: TRBV16
j_call: TRBJ1-5
cdr3_aa: CASSLQGQGHQPQHF
cdr3_nt: TGTGCCAGCAGCCTTCAGGGACAGGGGCATCAGCCCCAGCATTTT

clone_size: -
d_call: -
v_call: TRBV5-1
j_call: TRBJ2-5
cdr3_aa: CASSELQGQQYF
cdr3_nt: TGCGCCAGCAGCGAACTACAGGGTCAGCAGTACTTC

clone_size: few
d_call: -
v_call: TRBV5-5
j_call: TRBJ1-5
cdr3_aa: CASSLVPVDRNNQPQHF
cdr3_nt: TGTGCCAGCAGCTTGGTCCCGGTAGACAGAAACAATCAGCCCCAGCATTTT

clone_size: many
d_call: TRBD2
v_call: TRBV27
j_call: TRBJ2-3
cdr3_aa: CASTAGVGTDTQYF
cdr3_nt: TGTGCCAGCACAGCGGGGGTTGGTACAGATACGCAGTATTTT

clone_size: -
d_call: TRBD2
v_call: TRBV20-1
j_call: TRBJ2-7
cdr3_aa: CSAKTSGRLDEQYF
cdr3_nt: TGCAGTGCTAAAACTAGCGGGAGGTTGGACGAGCAGTACTTC

clone_size: -
d_call: TRBD1
v_call: TRBV12-3/TRBV12-4
j_call: TRBJ1-1
cdr3_aa: CASSAGTGAEAFF
cdr3_nt: TGTGCCAGCAGTGCTGGGACAGGGGCTGAAGCTTTCTTT

clone_size: once
d_call: TRBD2
v_call: TRBV5-1
j_call: TRBJ2-3
cdr3_aa: CASSLATASGRTSTDTQYF
cdr3_nt: TGCGCCAGCAGCTTGGCCACGGCTAGCGGGAGGACTAGCACAGATACGCAGTATTTT

clone_size: -
d_call: -
v_call: TRBV7-7
j_call: TRBJ1-3
cdr3_aa: CASSSSDSSGNTIYF
cdr3_nt: TGTGCCAGCAGCTCCTCGGACAGCTCTGGAAACACCATATATTTT

clone_size: many
d_call: -
v_call: TRBV5-1
j_call: TRBJ2-7
cdr3_aa: CASTILGTYEQYF
cdr3_nt: TGCGCCAGCACCATTCTGGGGACCTACGAGCAGTACTTC

clone_size: -
d_call: -
v_call: TRBV20-1
j_call: TRBJ2-7
cdr3_aa: CSTRSKIHTLDVGEQYF
cdr3_nt: TGCAGTACTAGAAGCAAAATCCACACCCTGGACGTTGGCGAGCAGTACTTC

clone_size: -
d_call: -
v_call: TRBV15
j_call: TRBJ2-3
cdr3_aa: CATSTLAEGRIDTQYF
cdr3_nt: TGTGCCACCAGCACCTTAGCGGAGGGGCGCATAGATACGCAGTATTTT

clone_size: many
d_call: TRBD1
v_call: TRBV7-9
j_call: TRBJ1-5
cdr3_aa: CASSPTGGAGSNQPQHF
cdr3_nt: TGTGCCAGCAGTCCTACAGGGGGCGCGGGAAGCAATCAGCCCCAGCATTTT

clone_size: many
d_call: -
v_call: TRBV12-3/TRBV12-4
j_call: TRBJ1-2
cdr3_aa: CASSDQGISGYTF
cdr3_nt: TGTGCCAGCAGTGACCAGGGCATCAGTGGCTACACCTTC

clone_size: many
d_call: -
v_call: TRBV7-9
j_call: TRBJ1-5
cdr3_aa: CASSFVRGDQPQHF
cdr3_nt: TGTGCCAGCAGCTTCGTAAGGGGGGATCAGCCCCAGCATTTT

clone_size: many
d_call: -
v_call: TRBV7-9
j_call: TRBJ2-3
cdr3_aa: CASSSLLGADTQYF
cdr3_nt: TGTGCCAGCAGCTCCCTATTGGGGGCAGATACGCAGTATTTT

clone_size: many
d_call: TRBD1
v_call: TRBV4-2
j_call: TRBJ2-5
cdr3_aa: CASSQGPGTGQETQYF
cdr3_nt: TGTGCCAGCAGCCAAGGCCCCGGGACAGGGCAAGAGACCCAGTACTTC